Listed below are T cell receptor beta chains from one sample, sequenced in a study of blood T cell repertoires in COVID-19. Profiling relied on immunoSEQ multiplex PCR, and the TCRdb table lists in-frame clones only, not all of them. Here the sample spans approximately 150,000 clones, roughly nine tenths being singletons. The specimen was peripheral blood. The receptors derive from a man aged 18 to 29 with COVID-19, enrolled during active disease. Both conserved end residues are part of each CDR3. D genes are given only for firm matches. Size tells how often a clone was seen (once, few, many) or the class of an expanded clone, and some rows leave it out.

v_call	j_call	d_call	clone_size	cdr3_length	cdr3_aa	cdr3_nt
TRBV7-9	TRBJ2-3	.	.	16	CASSLHQGGGTDTQYF	TGTGCCAGCAGCTTACACCAGGGCGGCGGCACAGATACGCAGTATTTT
TRBV4-1	TRBJ2-3	TRBD2	.	19	CASSQDKTSVYSSTDTQYF	TGCGCCAGCAGCCAAGATAAGACTAGCGTATACTCTAGCACAGATACGCAGTATTTT
TRBV28	TRBJ1-4	.	.	13	CASGRDMIGKLLF	TGTGCCTCGGGACGGGACATGATAGGAAAACTGCTTTTT
TRBV7-8	TRBJ2-7	TRBD2	.	16	CASSYSGRGTSYEQYF	TGTGCCAGCAGCTATTCTGGGAGGGGTACATCCTACGAGCAGTACTTC
TRBV4-1	TRBJ1-5	.	.	14	CASSQGRGWQPQHF	TGCGCCAGCAGCCAAGGAAGGGGTTGGCAGCCCCAGCATTTT
TRBV29-1	TRBJ2-3	TRBD2	once	17	CSVGWTSGSGGTDTQYF	TGCAGCGTTGGCTGGACTAGCGGGAGCGGGGGCACAGATACGCAGTATTTT
TRBV27	TRBJ2-7	.	.	14	CASSLSRDSYEQYF	TGTGCCAGCAGTTTATCGCGGGACTCCTACGAGCAGTACTTC
TRBV5-1	TRBJ2-1	TRBD2	many	17	CASSSLFSGGMANEQFF	TGCGCCAGCAGCTCGTTGTTTTCGGGAGGGATGGCAAATGAGCAGTTCTTC
TRBV14	TRBJ2-7	TRBD2	.	16	CASIGLAGGGSYEQYF	TGTGCCAGCATAGGTCTAGCGGGAGGGGGGTCCTACGAGCAGTACTTC
TRBV7-9	TRBJ2-4	TRBD1	.	12	CASTGQKNIQYF	TGTGCCAGCACGGGACAGAAAAACATTCAGTACTTC
TRBV28	TRBJ2-7	TRBD1	once	13	CASSVRDSYEQYF	TGTGCCAGCAGTGTACGGGACAGCTACGAGCAGTACTTC
TRBV27	TRBJ2-2	TRBD2	.	17	CASSFRLAGINTGELFF	TGTGCCAGCAGTTTTAGGCTAGCGGGCATAAACACCGGGGAGCTGTTTTTT
TRBV11-2	TRBJ2-1	TRBD2	.	16	CASSSWGDSGSNEQFF	TGTGCCAGCAGCTCTTGGGGGGATAGCGGGAGTAATGAGCAGTTCTTC
TRBV9	TRBJ2-3	.	.	15	CASSERTAGTDTQYF	TGTGCCAGCAGCGAGCGGACAGCCGGCACAGATACGCAGTATTTT
TRBV28	TRBJ1-2	TRBD1	.	15	CASSQTGGFNYGYTF	TGTGCCAGCAGCCAAACAGGGGGGTTTAACTATGGCTACACCTTC
TRBV2	TRBJ2-5	TRBD2	once	15	CARGTTSGRGETQYF	TGTGCCAGAGGAACGACTAGCGGGAGGGGGGAGACCCAGTACTTC
TRBV28	TRBJ2-3	.	.	14	CASSHRDSTDTQYF	TGTGCCAGCAGTCACAGAGACAGCACAGATACGCAGTATTTT
TRBV19	TRBJ2-2	.	.	13	CASSTRVTGELFF	TGTGCCAGTAGTACCAGGGTAACCGGGGAGCTGTTTTTT
TRBV9	TRBJ2-7	TRBD1	.	17	CASSGLPGTGTTYEQYF	TGTGCCAGCAGCGGGCTTCCCGGGACAGGGACTACCTACGAGCAGTACTTC
TRBV5-6	TRBJ2-6	.	.	12	CASSLARDVLTF	TGTGCCAGCAGCTTGGCCAGGGACGTCCTGACTTTC
TRBV6-4	TRBJ2-7	TRBD1	.	14	CASQRDRGVYEQYF	TGTGCCAGCCAAAGGGACAGGGGAGTCTACGAGCAGTACTTC
TRBV7-9	TRBJ2-7	TRBD2	.	16	CASSLGRGGSSYEQYF	TGTGCCAGCAGTCTAGGACGGGGGGGAAGCTCCTACGAGCAGTACTTC
TRBV5-4	TRBJ2-7	TRBD2	.	16	CASSLGTSGPPYEQYF	TGTGCCAGCAGCTTGGGGACTAGCGGGCCCCCCTACGAGCAGTACTTC
TRBV7-2	TRBJ2-5	TRBD2	.	15	CASSLWPGGRETQYF	TGTGCCAGCAGCTTATGGCCGGGAGGGCGAGAGACCCAGTACTTC
TRBV6-5	TRBJ2-7	.	once	14	CASSSTDKAYEQYF	TGTGCCAGCAGTTCGACGGACAAAGCCTACGAGCAGTACTTC
TRBV18	TRBJ2-7	TRBD1	few	15	CASSLRTGVSDEQYF	TGTGCCAGCTCATTAAGGACAGGGGTTTCGGACGAGCAGTACTTC
TRBV6-5	TRBJ1-5	TRBD1	.	15	CASSYNRGVGQPQHF	TGTGCCAGCAGTTATAACAGGGGAGTTGGTCAGCCCCAGCATTTT
TRBV10-1	TRBJ2-7	.	.	13	CASSDEEVGEQYF	TGCGCCAGCAGTGATGAGGAGGTGGGGGAGCAGTACTTC
TRBV7-2	TRBJ2-1	.	.	14	CASSLVFGVDEQFF	TGTGCCAGCAGCTTAGTGTTCGGTGTGGATGAGCAGTTCTTC
TRBV11-2	TRBJ2-1	TRBD2	.	17	CASSPRDAGGFYNEQFF	TGTGCCAGCAGCCCCCGGGACGCGGGAGGTTTCTACAATGAGCAGTTCTTC
TRBV7-2	TRBJ1-4	.	.	15	CASSPWDNTNEKLFF	TGTGCCAGCAGCCCCTGGGACAATACTAATGAAAAACTGTTTTTT
TRBV27	TRBJ1-5	.	.	17	CASSSGPGQSLYQPQHF	TGTGCCAGCAGTTCCGGACCAGGACAGAGCCTTTATCAGCCCCAGCATTTT
TRBV2	TRBJ2-4	.	.	13	CASTWAYKNIQYF	TGTGCCAGCACATGGGCCTATAAAAACATTCAGTACTTC
TRBV18	TRBJ1-1	TRBD1	.	14	CASSTTGVGTEAFF	TGTGCCAGCTCAACCACAGGGGTGGGCACTGAAGCTTTCTTT
TRBV28	TRBJ1-1	.	.	13	CASSPPRQTGAFF	TGTGCCAGCAGCCCCCCCCGACAGACTGGAGCTTTCTTT
TRBV18	TRBJ1-1	TRBD1	.	15	CASSPLGTGSTEAFF	TGTGCCAGCTCACCGTTAGGGACAGGTTCAACTGAAGCTTTCTTT
TRBV5-4	TRBJ1-1	TRBD1	.	15	CASSYLDRGKTEAFF	TGTGCCAGCAGCTACCTGGACAGGGGAAAGACTGAAGCTTTCTTT
TRBV6-2/TRBV6-3	TRBJ2-7	.	.	16	CASSYRGRLGSYEQYF	TGTGCCAGCAGTTACCGAGGGCGCCTGGGCTCCTACGAGCAGTACTTC
TRBV30	TRBJ1-4	TRBD1	.	13	CAGMGQGNEKLLF	TGTGCCGGCATGGGACAGGGTAATGAAAAACTGCTTTTT
TRBV6-6	TRBJ1-5	.	.	19	CASSPLGQGLPLFDQPQHF	TGTGCCAGCAGTCCCCTCGGGCAGGGCTTGCCCCTTTTTGATCAGCCCCAGCATTTT
TRBV5-1	TRBJ2-7	TRBD1	.	15	CASSLRDSFNYEQYF	TGCGCCAGCAGCTTGAGGGACAGCTTTAACTACGAGCAGTACTTC
TRBV19	TRBJ2-3	.	.	15	CASSIEGRPTDTQYF	TGTGCCAGTAGTATAGAGGGCAGGCCCACAGATACGCAGTATTTT
TRBV9	TRBJ2-7	.	.	14	CASSPGQATYEQYF	TGTGCCAGCAGCCCAGGTCAGGCTACCTACGAGCAGTACTTC
TRBV27	TRBJ1-2	TRBD1	.	14	CASSLGQGAWGYTF	TGTGCCAGCAGTTTAGGGCAGGGGGCTTGGGGCTACACCTTC
TRBV5-8	TRBJ2-7	.	.	11	CASSRPGKQYF	TGTGCCAGCAGCCGACCGGGTAAGCAGTACTTC
TRBV30	TRBJ2-2	TRBD2	.	19	CAWSRDRTSGSLNTGELFF	TGTGCCTGGAGTCGAGACCGGACTAGCGGGAGCTTAAACACCGGGGAGCTGTTTTTT
TRBV6-5	TRBJ1-2	.	.	15	CASSYVAGRYYGYTF	TGTGCCAGCAGTTACGTTGCCGGGAGATACTATGGCTACACCTTC
TRBV5-6	TRBJ2-7	TRBD2	.	14	CASSFPSGSYEQYF	TGTGCCAGCAGCTTCCCTAGCGGGAGTTACGAGCAGTACTTC
TRBV27	TRBJ1-6	.	.	14	CASSLGQTGSPLHF	TGTGCCAGCAGTTTAGGACAGACCGGTTCACCCCTCCACTTT
TRBV7-9	TRBJ1-6	.	.	17	CASSLGTLELGDSPLHF	TGTGCCAGCAGCCTCGGGACACTAGAGTTGGGCGATTCACCCCTCCACTTT
TRBV6-5	TRBJ2-7	TRBD2	.	14	CASSYLAGASEQYF	TGTGCCAGCAGTTACTTAGCGGGAGCAAGCGAGCAGTACTTC
TRBV10-1	TRBJ1-2	TRBD1	.	17	CARAGQGGDGSNYGYTF	TGCGCAAGGGCGGGACAGGGAGGAGATGGCTCTAACTATGGCTACACCTTC
TRBV27	TRBJ2-5	TRBD2	.	12	CAVGEGQGTQYF	TGTGCCGTAGGGGAGGGTCAGGGGACCCAGTACTTC
TRBV5-4	TRBJ2-3	.	.	14	CASSPGGPTDTQYF	TGTGCCAGCAGCCCCGGAGGGCCGACAGATACGCAGTATTTT